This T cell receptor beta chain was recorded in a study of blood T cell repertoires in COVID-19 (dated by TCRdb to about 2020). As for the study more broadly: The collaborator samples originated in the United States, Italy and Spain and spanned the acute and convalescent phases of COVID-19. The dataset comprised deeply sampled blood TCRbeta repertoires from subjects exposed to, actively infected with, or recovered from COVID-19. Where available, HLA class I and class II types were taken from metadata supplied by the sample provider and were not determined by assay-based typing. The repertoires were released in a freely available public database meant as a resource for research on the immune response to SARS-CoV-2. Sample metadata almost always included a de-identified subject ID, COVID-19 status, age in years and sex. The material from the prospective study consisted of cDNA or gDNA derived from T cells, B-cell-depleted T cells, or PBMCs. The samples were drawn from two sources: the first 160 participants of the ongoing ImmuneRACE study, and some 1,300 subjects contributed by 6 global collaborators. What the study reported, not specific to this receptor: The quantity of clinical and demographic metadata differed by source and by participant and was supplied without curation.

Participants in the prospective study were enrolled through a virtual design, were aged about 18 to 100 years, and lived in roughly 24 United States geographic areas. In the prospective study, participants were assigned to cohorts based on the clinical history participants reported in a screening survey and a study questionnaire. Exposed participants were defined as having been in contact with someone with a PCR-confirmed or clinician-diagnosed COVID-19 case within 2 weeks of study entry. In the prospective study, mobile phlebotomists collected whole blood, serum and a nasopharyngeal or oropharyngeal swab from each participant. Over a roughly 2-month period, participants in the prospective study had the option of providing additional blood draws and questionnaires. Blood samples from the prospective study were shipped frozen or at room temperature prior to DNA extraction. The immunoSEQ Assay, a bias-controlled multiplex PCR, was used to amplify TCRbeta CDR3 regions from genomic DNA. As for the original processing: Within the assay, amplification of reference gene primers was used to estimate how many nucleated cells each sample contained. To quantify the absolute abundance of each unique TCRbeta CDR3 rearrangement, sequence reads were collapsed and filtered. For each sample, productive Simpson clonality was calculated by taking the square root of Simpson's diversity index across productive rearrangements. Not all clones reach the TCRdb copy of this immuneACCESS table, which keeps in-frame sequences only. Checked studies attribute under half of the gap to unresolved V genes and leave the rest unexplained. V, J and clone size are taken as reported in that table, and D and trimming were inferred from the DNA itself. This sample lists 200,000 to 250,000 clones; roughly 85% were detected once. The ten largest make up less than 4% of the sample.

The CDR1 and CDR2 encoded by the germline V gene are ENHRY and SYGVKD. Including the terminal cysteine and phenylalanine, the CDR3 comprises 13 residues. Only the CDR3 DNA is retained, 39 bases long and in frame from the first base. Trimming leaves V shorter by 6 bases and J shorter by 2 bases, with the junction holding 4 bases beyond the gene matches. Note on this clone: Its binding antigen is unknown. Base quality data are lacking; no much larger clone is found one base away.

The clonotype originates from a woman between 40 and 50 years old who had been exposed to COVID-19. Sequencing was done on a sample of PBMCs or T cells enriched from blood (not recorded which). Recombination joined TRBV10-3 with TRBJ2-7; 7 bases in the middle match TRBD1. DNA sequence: TGTGCCATCAGGGGACAGCAGGCCTACGAGCAGTACTTC. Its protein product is CAIRGQQAYEQYF.